This T cell receptor beta chain was recorded in a study of blood T cell repertoires in COVID-19. Across the study: Spain, Italy and the United States supplied samples that represented acute and convalescent COVID-19. Sources were T cells, B-cell-depleted T cells, or PBMCs; the material itself was cDNA or gDNA.

This CDR3 is built from 14 residues. Germline V lookup: CDR1 SGHTA, CDR2 FQGNSA. J lost 5 bases, V lost 2 bases, and 5 bases had no gene match. Original data processing: Cell counts per sample came from amplifying reference gene primers. The assay was immunoSEQ multiplex PCR, and TCRdb's table has in-frame clones only and misses some. The DNA was the basis for D and trimming; V, J and clone size are from that table. The sample lists about 55,000 clones; 65% to 90% were seen once. The clonotype originates from a human donor in a cohort sampled during active COVID-19. This chain connects TRBV7-2 to TRBJ2-5; 7 bases match TRBD2. The sequencing sample was made of peripheral blood. The CDR3 region is CASSLLGAGETQYF. Here the CDR3 DNA reads TGTGCCAGCAGCTTATTAGGAGCGGGGGAGACCCAGTACTTC. The whole variable domain, filled in from reference TRBV7-2 and TRBJ2-5, reads GAGVSQSPSNKVTEKGKDVELRCDPISGHTALYWYRQSLGQGLEFLIYFQGNSAPDKSGLPSDRFSAERTGGSVSTLTIQRTQQEDSAVYLCASSLLGAGETQYFGPGTRLLVL.